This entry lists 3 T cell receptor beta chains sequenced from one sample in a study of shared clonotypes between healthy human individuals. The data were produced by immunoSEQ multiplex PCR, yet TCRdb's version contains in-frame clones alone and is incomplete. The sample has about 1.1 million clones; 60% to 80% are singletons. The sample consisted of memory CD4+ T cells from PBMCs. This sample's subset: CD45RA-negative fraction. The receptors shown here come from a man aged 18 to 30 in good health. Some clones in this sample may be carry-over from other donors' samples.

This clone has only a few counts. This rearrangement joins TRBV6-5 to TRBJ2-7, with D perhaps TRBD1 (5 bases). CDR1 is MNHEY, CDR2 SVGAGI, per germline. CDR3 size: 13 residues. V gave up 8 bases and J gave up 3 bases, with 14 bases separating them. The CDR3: CASANGADYEQYF. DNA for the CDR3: TGTGCCAGCGCGAATGGGGCAGACTACGAGCAGTACTTC.

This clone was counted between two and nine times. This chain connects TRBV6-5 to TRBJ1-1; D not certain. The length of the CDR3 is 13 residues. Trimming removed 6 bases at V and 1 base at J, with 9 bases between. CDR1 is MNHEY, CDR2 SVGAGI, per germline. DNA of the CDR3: TGTGCCAGCAGCTGGGTAAAGAACACTGAAGCTTTCTTT. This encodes CASSWVKNTEAFF.

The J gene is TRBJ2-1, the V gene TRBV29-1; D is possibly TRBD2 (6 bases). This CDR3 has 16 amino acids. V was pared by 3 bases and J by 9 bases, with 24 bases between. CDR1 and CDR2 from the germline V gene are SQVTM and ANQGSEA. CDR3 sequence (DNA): TGCAGCGTTGACCACCCCCGACTAGGTGGTATTACTGAGCAGTTCTTC. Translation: CSVDHPRLGGITEQFF.